This TCR beta chain originates from a study of blood T cell repertoires in COVID-19. Across the study: Nucleic acid was either cDNA or gDNA, and it came from T cells, B-cell-depleted T cells, or PBMCs.

The authors' processing: Nucleated cell number was recorded as an estimate derived from reference gene primer amplification. Data came from immunoSEQ multiplex PCR; TCRdb stores just in-frame clones and leaves some out. V, J and clone size were drawn from that table, and D and trimming were deduced from the DNA. The profile shows about 68,000 clones, about three quarters of them singletons. After removal of 4 bases from V and 1 base from J, the junction contained 8 bases not matched to a gene. CDR3 length equals 16 residues. Germline CDR1 is MNHNS and CDR2 is SASEGT. This clone was picked up a small number of times.

The sequenced sample consisted of peripheral blood. This TCR came from a human donor in a cohort sampled during active COVID-19. V gene TRBV6-1 combines with J gene TRBJ2-5; TRBD2 matches at 8 bases. The CDR3 region has the DNA TGTGCCAGCAGTGGCCTCGCCGGACTAGCCCAAGAGACCCAGTACTTC. This sequence encodes CASSGLAGLAQETQYF.